This T cell receptor beta chain was recovered during a study of blood T cell repertoires in COVID-19. Assay used: immunoSEQ multiplex PCR; TCRdb lists only in-frame clones, some missing. This sample has some 270,000 clones, with about four fifths found just once. This CDR3 has 14 amino acids. The germline V gene encodes CDR1 MDHEN and CDR2 SYDVKM. V dropped 4 bases and J dropped 2; count of bases not matched to a gene: 2. This TCR was sampled from a woman aged 40 to 50 who had recovered from COVID-19. Sequencing was carried out using peripheral blood. The J gene is TRBJ2-3, the V gene TRBV28; 8 bases align to TRBD1. The CDR3 reads CASSSGQATDTQYF. CDR3 coding DNA: TGTGCCAGCAGTTCGGGACAGGCCACAGATACGCAGTATTTT.